Each of the 26 T cell receptor beta chains below was sequenced from the same sample in a study of blood T cell repertoires in COVID-19. The repertoire was sequenced with immunoSEQ multiplex PCR; TCRdb's copy has only in-frame clones and lacks some. The sample lists under 250,000 clones; about 87% were seen once. Sequencing used peripheral blood. Receptor source: an older woman with active or convalescent COVID-19.

The V gene is TRBV12-5, the J gene TRBJ2-3; 10 nucleotides match TRBD1. The CDR3 sequence is 15 residues long. Germline CDR1 reads LGHNT; CDR2 reads FRNRAP. The V and J ends lost 4 bases and 4 bases, in that order; junction bases with no gene match: 5. This CDR3 reads CASGWDRGGPDTQYF. CDR3 nucleotides: TGTGCTAGTGGTTGGGACAGGGGAGGGCCAGATACGCAGTATTTT.

The chain uses TRBV7-6 and TRBJ1-1; 9 positions agree with TRBD1. Trimming cost V 5 bases and J 7 bases; bases outside gene matches: 11. CDR3 length: 15 residues. CDR1 and CDR2 from the germline V gene are SGHVS and FNYEAQ. The CDR3 spells CASSPRTGAKSEAFF. The DNA for the CDR3 is TGTGCCAGCAGCCCCCGGACAGGGGCTAAGAGTGAAGCTTTCTTT.

This chain joins TRBV19 and TRBJ1-2; D might be TRBD1 (6 bases). V lost 8 bases and J lost 5, with 6 bases in between. There are 10 residues in the CDR3. Germline values: CDR1 LNHDA, CDR2 SQIVND (reference sequence). The CDR3 protein is CASGQYGYTF. DNA for the CDR3: TGTGCCAGTGGACAGTATGGCTACACCTTC.

The gene calls are TRBV18 and TRBJ2-3; 11 nucleotides agree with TRBD1. In germline, CDR1 is KGHSH, CDR2 LQKENI. The CDR3 contains 16 residues. The V gene end was trimmed by 6 bases and the J gene end by 5 bases; junction bases not matched to a gene: 10. CDR3 nucleotides: TGTGCCAGCTCGCGACTCACCGGGACAGGGGGAGATACGCAGTATTTT. Its translation is CASSRLTGTGGDTQYF.

This clone was picked up a small number of times. This specimen includes other DNA sequences encoding the same CDR3. This chain joins TRBV5-1 and TRBJ2-5, with TRBD1 matching 11 bases. The CDR3 loop spans 14 amino acids. In germline, CDR1 is SGHRS, CDR2 YFSETQ. The ends lost 5 bases at V and 4 bases at J; junction bases unmatched: 4. CDR3 nucleotides: TGCGCCAGCAGTTCCGGGACAGGGGGAGAGACCCAGTACTTC. It specifies CASSSGTGGETQYF. The whole variable domain, remainder taken from reference TRBV5-1 and TRBJ2-5, is KAGVTQTPRYLIKTRGQQVTLSCSPISGHRSVSWYQQTPGQGLQFLFEYFSETQRNKGNFPGRFSGRQFSNSRSEMNVSTLELGDSALYLCASSSGTGGETQYFGPGTRLLVL.

The rearrangement joins TRBV18 to TRBJ2-7; 7 nucleotides match TRBD1. CDR1 and CDR2 (germline): KGHSH, LQKENI. There are 11 residues in the CDR3. V dropped 5 bases and J dropped 6; count of bases not matched to a gene: 1. CDR3 sequence: CASSSGGEQYF. Here the CDR3 DNA reads TGTGCCAGCTCATCAGGGGGCGAGCAGTACTTC.

The V and J genes are TRBV18 and TRBJ2-1; no definite D call. Trimming cost V 4 bases and J 7 bases, with 11 bases left between them. Germline V gene data show CDR1 as KGHSH and CDR2 as LQKENI. The CDR3 covers 13 residues. CDR3: CASSLTRWNEQFF. CDR3 sequence (DNA): TGTGCCAGCTCACTAACGAGGTGGAATGAGCAGTTCTTC.

The chain is built from TRBV19 and TRBJ1-2; 8 bases line up with TRBD1. The trim removed 9 bases at V and 4 bases at J, leaving 10 bases unmatched. Germline V gene lookup returns CDR1 LNHDA and CDR2 SQIVND (reference sequence). The CDR3 length is 14 residues. The CDR3 here is CASNTLQGGYGYTF. The DNA for the CDR3 is TGTGCCAGCAATACGTTACAGGGGGGCTATGGCTACACCTTC.

The genes are TRBV7-2 and TRBJ1-5; D is ambiguous. This CDR3 is 12 amino acids long. The germline V and J ends were trimmed by 5 bases and 9 bases, with 11 bases remaining between them. Per the germline V gene, CDR1 is SGHTA and CDR2 is FQGNSA. As DNA, the CDR3 is TGTGCCAGCAGCCTGACCCCGGGGCCCCAGCATTTT. Its translation: CASSLTPGPQHF. Full variable domain (remainder filled in from reference TRBV7-2 and TRBJ1-5): GAGVSQSPSNKVTEKGKDVELRCDPISGHTALYWYRQSLGQGLEFLIYFQGNSAPDKSGLPSDRFSAERTGGSVSTLTIQRTQQEDSAVYLCASSLTPGPQHFGDGTRLSIL.

This sequence joins TRBV29-1 and TRBJ1-5; 9 bases align to TRBD1. The CDR3 has 14 residues. Trimming removed 5 bases from V and 2 bases from J; junction bases left unmatched: 4. Germline-derived CDR1 and CDR2 are SQVTM and ANQGSEA. The CDR3 reads CSVLQGAGNQPQHF. In nucleotides, the CDR3 is TGCAGCGTTTTACAGGGGGCCGGCAATCAGCCCCAGCATTTT.

The chain combines TRBV27 with TRBJ2-7; D remains unclear. Per germline, CDR1 MNHEY and CDR2 SMNVEV (reference sequence). V was clipped by 3 bases and J by 2 bases, with 20 bases between them. The CDR3 length is 17 residues. This CDR3 reads CASSFLLESKLTYEQYF. The CDR3 DNA is TGTGCCAGCAGTTTCCTTCTGGAGAGTAAACTTACCTACGAGCAGTACTTC.

This clone was counted once. This chain uses TRBV28 with TRBJ2-5; D might be TRBD2 (5 bases). The CDR3 sequence is 14 residues long. V was trimmed by 2 bases and J by 2 bases, leaving 9 bases between them. Germline CDR1 MDHEN, CDR2 SYDVKM. The CDR3 sequence is CASSLVSGQETQYF. The CDR3 coding sequence is TGTGCCAGCAGTTTAGTCAGCGGACAAGAGACCCAGTACTTC.

The chain joins TRBV28 to TRBJ2-1, with 8 bases identical to TRBD1. There are 14 residues in the CDR3. The germline gives CDR1 MDHEN, CDR2 SYDVKM. Trimming cost V 3 bases and J 7 bases; bases outside gene matches: 5. The CDR3 DNA is TGTGCCAGCAGTTTCCAGGGGGCGCGGAATGAGCAGTTCTTC. Translating gives CASSFQGARNEQFF.

The chain carries TRBV10-2 and TRBJ2-1; no definite D call. The CDR3 length is 10 residues. CDR1 and CDR2 (germline): WSHSY, SAAADI. Trimming stripped 8 bases from V and 10 bases from J, with 9 bases between. The CDR3 nucleotides are TGCGCCAGCGTACTGGGCGAGCAGTTCTTC. This codes for CASVLGEQFF.

The V gene is TRBV6-4, the J gene TRBJ1-1, with TRBD1 matching 10 bases. The CDR3 length is 15 residues. The V gene's germline CDR1 is MRHNA and CDR2 SNTAGT. The V and J ends lost 6 bases and 6 bases, in that order; junction bases with no gene match: 10. The CDR3 sequence is CASRPGQGVFSEAFF. In nucleotides, the CDR3 is TGTGCCAGCAGACCAGGACAGGGGGTTTTTTCTGAAGCTTTCTTT.

The V and J genes are TRBV7-6 and TRBJ2-7, with 10 bases lining up with TRBD2. The CDR3 covers 17 residues. V was clipped by 4 bases and J by 0 bases; unmatched bases: 9. The germline V gene encodes CDR1 SGHVS and CDR2 FNYEAQ. The CDR3 DNA follows: TGTGCCAGCAGCTCCCTTTCCACTAGCGGGGTCTCCTACGAGCAGTACTTC. Its protein product is CASSSLSTSGVSYEQYF. Using reference TRBV7-6 and TRBJ2-7 for the parts outside the CDR3, the full variable domain is GAGVSQSPRYKVTKRGQDVALRCDPISGHVSLYWYRQALGQGPEFLTYFNYEAQQDKSGLPNDRFSAERPEGSISTLTIQRTEQRDSAMYRCASSSLSTSGVSYEQYFGPGTRLTVT.

The CDR3 nucleotides are TGTGCCAGCAGTTACTCCTTTCTACCGGACTATGGCTACACCTTC. Amino acids: CASSYSFLPDYGYTF. The J gene is TRBJ1-2, the V gene TRBV6-5; D is unresolved. The germline V and J ends were trimmed by 0 bases and 3 bases, with 11 bases remaining between them. Germline V gene data show CDR1 as MNHEY and CDR2 as SVGAGI. The CDR3 has 15 residues.

This chain links TRBV9 with TRBJ2-7; D gene unclear. There are 15 residues in the CDR3. V lost 3 bases and J 0 bases, leaving 13 bases between the germline ends. The V gene's germline CDR1 is SGDLS and CDR2 YYNGEE. CDR3 sequence reads: CASSGSPLSSYEQYF. CDR3 coding DNA: TGTGCCAGCAGCGGGAGTCCTCTCAGCTCCTACGAGCAGTACTTC. The variable domain in full, with the rest retrieved from reference TRBV9 and TRBJ2-7, is DSGVTQTPKHLITATGQRVTLRCSPRSGDLSVYWYQQSLDQGLQFLIQYYNGEERAKGNILERFSAQQFPDLHSELNLSSLELGDSALYFCASSGSPLSSYEQYFGPGTRLTVT.

This chain connects TRBV6-5 to TRBJ2-1, with TRBD1 matching 9 bases. This CDR3 has 11 residues. Trimming cost V 4 bases and J 15 bases; bases outside gene matches: 4. Looked up from germline, CDR1 is MNHEY and CDR2 is SVGAGI. The CDR3 DNA reads as TGTGCCAGCAGTTCGGGACAGGGTTTGTTCTTC. Translating it yields CASSSGQGLFF.

The chain has TRBV28 and TRBJ2-7; possible D gene TRBD1, 5 bases. Germline V gene sequence: CDR1 MDHEN, CDR2 SYDVKM. The CDR3 contains 14 residues. V was shortened by 7 bases and J by 5 bases, with 18 bases between the two germline ends. The CDR3 reads CASTPGYPLHEQYF. As DNA, the CDR3 is TGTGCCAGCACCCCAGGGTACCCACTCCACGAGCAGTACTTC.

The CDR3 is CASRDGYGYTF. The CDR3 nucleotides read TGTGCCAGCCGCGATGGCTATGGCTACACCTTC. This chain links TRBV19 with TRBJ1-2; D uncertain. The CDR3 has 11 residues. Between the trimmed V and J ends, which lost 9 bases and 4 bases, there was a span of 9 bases. The germline V gene has CDR1 LNHDA and CDR2 SQIVND (reference sequence). Complete variable domain (other parts from reference TRBV19 and TRBJ1-2): DGGITQSPKYLFRKEGQNVTLSCEQNLNHDAMYWYRQDPGQGLRLIYYSQIVNDFQKGDIAEGYSVSREKKESFPLTVTSAQKNPTAFYLCASRDGYGYTFGSGTRLTVV.

V is TRBV5-1 and J is TRBJ1-6; D perhaps matches TRBD1 (6 bases). V lost 2 bases to trimming and J lost 6 bases, with 12 bases between them. Looked up from germline, CDR1 is SGHRS and CDR2 is YFSETQ. CDR3 length equals 15 residues. Here the CDR3 reads CASSLSGAINSPLHF. CDR3 in DNA: TGCGCCAGCAGCTTATCAGGGGCCATTAATTCACCCCTCCACTTT.

V is TRBV27 and J is TRBJ2-7; D unclear. Germline CDR1 and CDR2: MNHEY and SMNVEV (reference sequence). V lost 8 bases and J 1 base, leaving 12 bases between the germline ends. The CDR3 spans 13 residues. CDR3 residues: CASSKVESYEQYF. The CDR3 nucleotides read TGTGCCAGCTCCAAGGTGGAGTCCTACGAGCAGTACTTC.

The chain employs TRBV4-3 and TRBJ2-7; 8 nucleotides line up with TRBD2. Germline V gene sequence: CDR1 LGHNA, CDR2 YSLEER. This CDR3 comprises 15 residues. The trim removed 3 bases at V and 5 bases at J, leaving 9 bases unmatched. The CDR3 bases are TGCGCCAGCAGCCAGGCTCAGGCGGGAGGCCACGAGCAGTACTTC. Protein sequence: CASSQAQAGGHEQYF.

This chain connects TRBV6-2 or TRBV6-3 to TRBJ2-5; 7 bases line up with TRBD1. Germline CDR1 MNHEY, CDR2 SVGEGT. The CDR3 is made up of 15 amino acids. V dropped 1 base and J dropped 4; count of bases not matched to a gene: 6. CDR3 sequence reads: CASSYWVAGGETQYF. DNA for the CDR3: TGTGCCAGCAGTTACTGGGTGGCAGGGGGAGAGACCCAGTACTTC.

The chain carries TRBV9 and TRBJ2-7; 7 bases are shared with TRBD1. The trim removed 0 bases at V and 6 bases at J, leaving 12 bases unmatched. Germline values: CDR1 SGDLS, CDR2 YYNGEE. The CDR3 is made up of 16 amino acids. The CDR3 coding sequence is TGTGCCAGCAGCGTAGGTCCCCGAGACAGGGAACGCGAGCAGTACTTC. Amino acid sequence: CASSVGPRDREREQYF.